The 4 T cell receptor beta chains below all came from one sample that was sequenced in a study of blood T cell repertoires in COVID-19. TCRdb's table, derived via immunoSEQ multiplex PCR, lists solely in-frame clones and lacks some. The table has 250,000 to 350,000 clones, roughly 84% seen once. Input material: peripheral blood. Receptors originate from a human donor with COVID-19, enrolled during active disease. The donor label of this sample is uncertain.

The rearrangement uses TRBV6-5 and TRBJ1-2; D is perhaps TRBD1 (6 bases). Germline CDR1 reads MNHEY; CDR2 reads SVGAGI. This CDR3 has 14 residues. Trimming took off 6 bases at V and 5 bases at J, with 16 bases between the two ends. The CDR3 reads CASSTRQASYGYTF. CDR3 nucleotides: TGTGCCAGCAGCACGCGACAGGCGTCATATGGCTACACCTTC.

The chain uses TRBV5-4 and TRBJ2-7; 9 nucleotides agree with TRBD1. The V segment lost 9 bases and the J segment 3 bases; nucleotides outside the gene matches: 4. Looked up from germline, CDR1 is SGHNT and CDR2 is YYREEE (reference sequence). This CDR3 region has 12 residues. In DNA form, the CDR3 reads TGTGCCACCTGGGACAGGGACTACGAGCAGTACTTC. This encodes CATWDRDYEQYF.

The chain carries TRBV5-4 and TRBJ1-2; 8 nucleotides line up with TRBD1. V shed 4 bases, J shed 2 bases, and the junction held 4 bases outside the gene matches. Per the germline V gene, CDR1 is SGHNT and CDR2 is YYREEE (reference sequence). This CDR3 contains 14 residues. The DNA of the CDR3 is TGTGCCAGCAGCGGTCGACAGGGGAACTATGGCTACACCTTC. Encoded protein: CASSGRQGNYGYTF.

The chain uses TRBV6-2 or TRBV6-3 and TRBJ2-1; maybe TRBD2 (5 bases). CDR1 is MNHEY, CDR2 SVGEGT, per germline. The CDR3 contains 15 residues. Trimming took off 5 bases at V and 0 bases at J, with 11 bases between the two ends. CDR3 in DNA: TGTGCCAGCAGTGAGGACTGGAGCTCCTACAATGAGCAGTTCTTC. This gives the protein CASSEDWSSYNEQFF.